This entry lists 20 T cell receptor beta chains sequenced from one sample in a study of identical twins (dated by TCRdb to 2016 to 2017). The library was produced with 5' RACE. TCRdb names Illumina HiSeq 2000 as the instrument used. TCRdb trimmed public reads at Q25 via fastp, called clones via MiXCR and kept in-frame beta chains. Identical CDR3 protein sequences are pooled into one entry, listed with their most common genes and DNA. The sample profile shows a few hundred thousand distinct CDR3 sequences; roughly 9.5% of them were found once. The ten largest clones capture 2.5% to 3% of the sample. The sample was also linked to a second study, of yellow fever vaccine responses in identical twins.

Source material: PBMCs. Every receptor here comes from a woman aged 18-29 years in good health.

The chain links TRBV7-6 to TRBJ2-6; maybe TRBD1 (6 bases). The CDR3 loop spans 17 amino acids. V was clipped by 4 bases and J by 2 bases, with 15 bases between them. The germline CDR1 and CDR2 sequences are SGHVS and FNYEAQ. CDR3 bases: TGTGCCAGCAGCTCTTACCAGGGGATGGCTGGGGCCAACGTCCTGACTTTC. This codes for CASSSYQGMAGANVLTF.

This clonotype came up a few times. V is TRBV20-1 and J is TRBJ2-7; a weak D match, TRBD2 (6 bases). This CDR3 region has 18 residues. The V gene's germline CDR1 is DFQATT and CDR2 SNEGSKA (reference sequence). Trimming left V 4 bases short and J 3 bases short, with 28 bases between. The DNA for the CDR3 is TGCAGTGCTATGGAGGGAGAACCTTCCCCGAAAACCTACTACGAGCAGTACTTC. Its protein is CSAMEGEPSPKTYYEQYF.

This clonotype appeared a few times. CDR3 sequence reads: CASSYSRGGYEQFF. The CDR3 nucleotides read TGTGCCAGCAGTTACTCGCGGGGGGGCTATGAGCAGTTCTTC. The rearrangement uses TRBV6-5 and TRBJ2-1; TRBD2 matches at 9 bases. The CDR3 loop spans 14 amino acids. Germline assignment: CDR1 MNHEY and CDR2 SVGAGI. V lost 0 bases to trimming and J lost 8 bases; unmatched junction nucleotides: 2.

This clonotype was picked up a small number of times. The chain links TRBV6-5 to TRBJ2-1; 14 bases fit TRBD2. The CDR3 sequence is 17 residues long. J gave up 6 bases and V 2 bases, and 6 bases lay outside the gene matches. Germline V lookup: CDR1 MNHEY, CDR2 SVGAGI. This chain's CDR3 is CASSYTGLAGGTNEQFF. The CDR3, as DNA: TGTGCCAGCAGTTACACCGGACTAGCGGGGGGCACCAATGAGCAGTTCTTC.

This clonotype has ten or more counts. V and J are TRBV7-6 and TRBJ2-1; D is uncertain. Deletions cut 1 base from V and 0 bases from J, with 7 bases between. The CDR3 runs 15 residues. Per the germline V gene, CDR1 is SGHVS and CDR2 is FNYEAQ. The CDR3 here is CASSLGSPSYNEQFF. In nucleotides, the CDR3 is TGTGCCAGCAGCTTAGGTTCCCCCTCCTACAATGAGCAGTTCTTC.

This clonotype was picked up a small number of times. The V call is TRBV6-1, the J call TRBJ2-5; D may be TRBD1 (5 bases). Germline CDR1 MNHNS, CDR2 SASEGT. The CDR3 sequence is 14 residues long. Trimming pared 6 bases from V and 1 base from J, leaving 12 bases between. CDR3 protein: CASSSRVPQETQYF. DNA for the CDR3: TGTGCCAGCAGCTCCAGGGTCCCCCAAGAGACCCAGTACTTC.

Worth noting for this clonotype: One junction end does not reproduce the germline sequence, and a read error may be involved. CDR3 coding DNA: TGCAGTGCTAGAGGAGCTAGCGGGGACTTT. Amino acid sequence: CSARGASGDF. The J gene is TRBJ2-3, the V gene TRBV20-1; 9 bases fit TRBD2. The CDR3 has 10 residues. Germline V gives CDR1 DFQATT, CDR2 SNEGSKA (reference sequence).

A word on this clonotype: A much bigger clone sits one base away, suggesting this may be a read error. The chain has TRBV2 and TRBJ2-7, with D uncertain. The CDR3 extends over 11 amino acids. V shed 6 bases and J shed 3 bases, with 6 bases lying between them. The germline V gene encodes CDR1 SNHLY and CDR2 FYNNEI. Written as DNA, the CDR3 is TGTGCCAGCAGAGAATTCTACGAGCAGTACTTC. Translated: CASREFYEQYF.

As to this clonotype: A much larger clone lies a single base off, so this may be a read error. This chain connects TRBV9 to TRBJ2-7; 8 nucleotides line up with TRBD2. V lost 4 bases to trimming and J lost 2 bases; unmatched junction nucleotides: 11. The CDR3 is 16 amino acids. Germline CDR1 and CDR2: SGDLS and YYNGEE. The CDR3 is CASSFRAGAAAYEQYF. Written as DNA, the CDR3 is TGTGCCAGCAGCTTTCGAGCGGGGGCTGCTGCCTACGAGCAGTACTTC.

This clonotype showed up just a few times. The gene calls are TRBV29-1 and TRBJ2-3; 8 bases fit TRBD2. The CDR3 runs 14 residues. Trimming cost V 7 bases and J 2 bases; bases outside gene matches: 8. The germline V gene has CDR1 SQVTM and CDR2 ANQGSEA. CDR3 DNA: TGCAGCGCCCAGTTAGCGGGGACCACAGATACGCAGTATTTT. It is translated as CSAQLAGTTDTQYF.

This clonotype was counted a few times. The V call is TRBV11-2, the J call TRBJ2-7; a weak D match, TRBD1 (5 bases). Trimming removed 0 bases from V and 0 bases from J, with 12 bases in between. The CDR3 is 16 amino acids. Germline CDR1 SGHAT, CDR2 FQNNGV. The CDR3 DNA follows: TGTGCCAGCAGCTTAGAAAGGGGCCCGAGCTCCTACGAGCAGTACTTC. Protein sequence: CASSLERGPSSYEQYF.

This clonotype was detected a few times. The chain carries TRBV11-2 and TRBJ1-2; TRBD1 matches 7 bases. V lost 6 bases, J lost 0 bases, and 10 bases stayed unmatched. CDR3 size: 16 residues. CDR1 and CDR2 (germline): SGHAT, FQNNGV. The CDR3 region has the DNA TGTGCCAGCAGTTCTGACCGGGACAGAGCTAACTATGGCTACACCTTC. Its translation: CASSSDRDRANYGYTF.

The chain carries TRBV6-2 or TRBV6-3 and TRBJ2-3; the match to TRBD2 covers 9 bases. With V trimmed by 10 bases and J by 7 bases, 12 bases remained unmatched. The CDR3 consists of 14 residues. The V gene's germline CDR1 is MNHEY and CDR2 SVGEGT. The CDR3 bases are TGTGCCACAAATAGCGGGAGCCCCTTCAATACGCAGTATTTT. This sequence encodes CATNSGSPFNTQYF.

There are many counts of this clonotype. The rearrangement joins TRBV6-5 to TRBJ2-7; the match to TRBD1 covers 8 bases. With V trimmed by 0 bases and J by 5 bases, 6 bases remained unmatched. CDR3 length equals 15 residues. In germline, CDR1 is MNHEY, CDR2 SVGAGI. The CDR3 is CASSYSLDRAHEQYF. CDR3 DNA: TGTGCCAGCAGTTACTCGCTGGACAGGGCCCACGAGCAGTACTTC.

The chain combines TRBV12-3 or TRBV12-4 with TRBJ1-2; 9 nucleotides align to TRBD1. V shed 5 bases, J shed 3 bases, and the junction held 10 bases outside the gene matches. This CDR3 region has 16 residues. DNA of the CDR3: TGTGCCAGCAGTAAAGTAGGACAGGGGCACGACTATGGCTACACCTTC. It translates to CASSKVGQGHDYGYTF.

There are a few counts of this clonotype. V is TRBV4-2 and J is TRBJ2-2; D is perhaps TRBD1 (5 bases). V shed 4 bases and J shed 5 bases, with 11 bases lying between them. This CDR3 spans 14 amino acids. Germline V gene data show CDR1 as LGHNA and CDR2 as YNFKEQ. CDR3 nucleotides: TGTGCCAGCAGCCCACAGGTGTCGACCGGGGAGCTGTTTTTT. It specifies CASSPQVSTGELFF.

Here the CDR3 DNA reads TGTGCCAGCAGCGTACGGGGACAGGGTAACTCCGGGGAGCTGTTTTTT. Residues: CASSVRGQGNSGELFF. The chain carries TRBV9 and TRBJ2-2; 9 bases agree with TRBD1. V gave up 1 base and J gave up 6 bases; unmatched junction bases: 7. CDR1 and CDR2 (germline): SGDLS, YYNGEE. The CDR3 spans 16 residues.

The chain has TRBV4-3 and TRBJ2-7, with unresolved D. V lost 1 base and J 9 bases, leaving 19 bases between the germline ends. This CDR3 comprises 15 residues. Germline values: CDR1 LGHNA, CDR2 YSLEER. CDR3 sequence: CASSQGEGTGSRQYF. The CDR3 region has the DNA TGCGCCAGCAGCCAAGGTGAAGGTACCGGGTCGCGGCAGTACTTC.

This clonotype was found many times. The chain recombines TRBV20-1 with TRBJ2-1; D assignment may be TRBD1 or TRBD2 (5 bases each). Between the trimmed V and J ends, which lost 1 base and 3 bases, there was a span of 13 bases. CDR3 length: 15 amino acids. Per germline, CDR1 DFQATT and CDR2 SNEGSKA (reference sequence). The CDR3 loop reads CSARGAGTDYNEQFF. DNA of the CDR3: TGCAGTGCTAGAGGGGCCGGGACGGACTACAATGAGCAGTTCTTC.

This clonotype was recorded a few times. The chain joins TRBV18 to TRBJ2-7; TRBD1 matches at 11 bases. Trimming removed 6 bases from V and 0 bases from J; junction bases left unmatched: 7. Germline V gives CDR1 KGHSH, CDR2 LQKENI. The CDR3 covers 16 residues. The CDR3 DNA reads as TGTGCCAGCTCCTCGACCGGGACAGGGGGCTCCTACGAGCAGTACTTC. It specifies CASSSTGTGGSYEQYF.